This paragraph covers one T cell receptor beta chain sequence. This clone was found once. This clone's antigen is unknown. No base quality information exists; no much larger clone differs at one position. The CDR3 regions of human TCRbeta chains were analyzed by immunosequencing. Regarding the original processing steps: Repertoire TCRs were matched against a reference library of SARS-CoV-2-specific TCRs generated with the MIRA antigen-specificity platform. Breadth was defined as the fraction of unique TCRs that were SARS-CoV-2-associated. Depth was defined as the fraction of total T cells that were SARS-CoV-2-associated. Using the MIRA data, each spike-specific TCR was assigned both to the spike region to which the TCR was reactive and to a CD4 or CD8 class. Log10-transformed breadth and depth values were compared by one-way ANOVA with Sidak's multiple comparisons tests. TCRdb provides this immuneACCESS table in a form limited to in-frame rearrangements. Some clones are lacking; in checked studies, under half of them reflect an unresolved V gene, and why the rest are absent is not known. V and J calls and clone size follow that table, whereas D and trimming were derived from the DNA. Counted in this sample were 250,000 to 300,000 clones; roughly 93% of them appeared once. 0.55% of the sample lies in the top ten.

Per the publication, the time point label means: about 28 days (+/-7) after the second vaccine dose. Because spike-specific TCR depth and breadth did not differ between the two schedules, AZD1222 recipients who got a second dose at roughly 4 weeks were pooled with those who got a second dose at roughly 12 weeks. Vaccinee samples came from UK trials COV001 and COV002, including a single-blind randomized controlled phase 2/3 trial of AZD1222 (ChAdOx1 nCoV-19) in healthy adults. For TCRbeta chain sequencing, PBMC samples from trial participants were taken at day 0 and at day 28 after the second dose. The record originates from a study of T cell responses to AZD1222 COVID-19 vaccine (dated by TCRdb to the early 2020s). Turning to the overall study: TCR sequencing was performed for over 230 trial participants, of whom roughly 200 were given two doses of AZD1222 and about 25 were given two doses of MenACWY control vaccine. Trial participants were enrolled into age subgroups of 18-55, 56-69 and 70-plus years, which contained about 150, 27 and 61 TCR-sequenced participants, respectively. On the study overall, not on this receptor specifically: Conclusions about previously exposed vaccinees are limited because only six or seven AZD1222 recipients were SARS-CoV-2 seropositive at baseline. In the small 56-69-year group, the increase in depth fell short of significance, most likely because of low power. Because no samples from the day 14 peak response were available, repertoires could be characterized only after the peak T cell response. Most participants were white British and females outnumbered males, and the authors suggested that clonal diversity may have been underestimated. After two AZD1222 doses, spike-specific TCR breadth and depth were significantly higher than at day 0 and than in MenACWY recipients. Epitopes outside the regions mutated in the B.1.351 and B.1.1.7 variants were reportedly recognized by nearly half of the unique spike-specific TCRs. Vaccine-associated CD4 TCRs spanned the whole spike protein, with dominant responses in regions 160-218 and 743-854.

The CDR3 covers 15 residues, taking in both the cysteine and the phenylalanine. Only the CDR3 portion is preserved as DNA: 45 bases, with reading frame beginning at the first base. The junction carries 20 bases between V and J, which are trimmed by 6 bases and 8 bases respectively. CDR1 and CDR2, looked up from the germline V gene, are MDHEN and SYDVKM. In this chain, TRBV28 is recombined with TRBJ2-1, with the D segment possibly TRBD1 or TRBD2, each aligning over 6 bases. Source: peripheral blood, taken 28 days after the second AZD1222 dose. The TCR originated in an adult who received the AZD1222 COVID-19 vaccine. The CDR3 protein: CASSSAGGEIDEQFF. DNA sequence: TGTGCCAGCAGCTCGGCCGGGGGCGAGATCGATGAGCAGTTCTTC.